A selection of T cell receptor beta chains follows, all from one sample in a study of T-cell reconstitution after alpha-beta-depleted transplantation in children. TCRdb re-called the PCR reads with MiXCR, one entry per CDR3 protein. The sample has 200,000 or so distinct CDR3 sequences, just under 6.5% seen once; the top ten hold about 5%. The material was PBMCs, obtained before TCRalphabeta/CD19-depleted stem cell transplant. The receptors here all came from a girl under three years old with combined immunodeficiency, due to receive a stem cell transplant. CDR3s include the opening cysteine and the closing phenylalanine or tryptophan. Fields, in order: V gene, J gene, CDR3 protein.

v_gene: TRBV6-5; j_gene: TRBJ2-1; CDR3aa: CASSYWRPPRAYNEQFF
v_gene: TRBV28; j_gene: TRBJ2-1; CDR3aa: CASSTRQVSYNEQFF
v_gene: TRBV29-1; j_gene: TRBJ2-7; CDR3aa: CSVEDLTGPLAYEQYF
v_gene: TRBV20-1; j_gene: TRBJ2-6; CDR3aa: CSAREGVGDFFTGANVLTF
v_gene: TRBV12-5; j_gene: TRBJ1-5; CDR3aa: CASGLITRDDREKQPQHF
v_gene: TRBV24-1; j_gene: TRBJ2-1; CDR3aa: CATSDRDRAYNEQFF
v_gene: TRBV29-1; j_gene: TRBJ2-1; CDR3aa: CSVGSRGRPYNEQFF
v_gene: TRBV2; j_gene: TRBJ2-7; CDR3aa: CASKGVLAGYYEQYF
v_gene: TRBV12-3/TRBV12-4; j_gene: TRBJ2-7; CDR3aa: CASSSGLGWFEQYF
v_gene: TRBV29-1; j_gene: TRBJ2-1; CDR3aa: CSVEEYRGGTFF
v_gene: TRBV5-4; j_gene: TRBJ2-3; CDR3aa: CASSLAGVRGTDTQYF
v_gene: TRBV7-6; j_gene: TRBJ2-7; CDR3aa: CASSFEGGFSHEQYF
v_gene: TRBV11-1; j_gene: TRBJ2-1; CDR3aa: CASSPWGLWESHNEQFF
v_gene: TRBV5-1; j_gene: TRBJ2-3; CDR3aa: CASSLGRGPSTDTQYF
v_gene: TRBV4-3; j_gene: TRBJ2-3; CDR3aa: CASSQDQVGVSIPRTDTQYF
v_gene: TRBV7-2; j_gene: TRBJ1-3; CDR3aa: CASSSTGGSGNTIYF
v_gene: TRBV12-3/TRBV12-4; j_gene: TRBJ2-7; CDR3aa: CASSRTPFDEQYF
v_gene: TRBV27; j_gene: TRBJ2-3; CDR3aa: CASRYGSPTDTQYF
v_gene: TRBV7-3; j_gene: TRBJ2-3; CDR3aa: CASSPGARGGTDTQYF
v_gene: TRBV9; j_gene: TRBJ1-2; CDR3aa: CASSVGGGDYGYTF
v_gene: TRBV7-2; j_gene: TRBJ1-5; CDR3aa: CASSWDGVRPQHF
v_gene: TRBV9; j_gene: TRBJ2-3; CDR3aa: CASNLIGAGGSTDTQYF
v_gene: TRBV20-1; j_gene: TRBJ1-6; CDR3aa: CSASFVAEGSPLHF